The 2 T cell receptor beta chains below come from one sample, sequenced in a study of graft-versus-host responses after intestinal transplantation (dated by TCRdb to the early 2020s). The protocol used for the library was the immunoSEQ multiplex PCR assay. TCRdb took over this immuneACCESS table, retaining in-frame rearrangements with V and J assigned. Such tables are incomplete; in checked studies, under half of the missing clones stem from an unresolved V gene, and the remainder is unexplained. Counted in this sample were more than 55,000 clones; around 90% of them appeared once. The leading ten clones occupy roughly 1.5% of the sample. Sample: PBMCs, taken 26 days after transplant. The receptors stem from a human patient who received an intestinal transplant, so some T cells may come from the graft donor.

The genes are TRBV4-3 and TRBJ2-1, with D tentatively TRBD2 (7 bases). Germline V gene lookup returns CDR1 LGHNA and CDR2 YSLEER. This CDR3 has 18 residues. The V end was cut by 0 bases, the J end by 2 bases, with 17 bases between. For the CDR3, the DNA is TGCGCCAGCAGCCAAGATCGAGGGGGGGGGCCTCCCTACAATGAGCAGTTCTTC. Residues: CASSQDRGGGPPYNEQFF.

This clone was observed a handful of times. The V gene is TRBV4-2, the J gene TRBJ2-7; possible D gene TRBD2, 6 bases. V was pared by 2 bases and J by 3 bases, with 14 bases between. Germline CDR1 is LGHNA and CDR2 is YNFKEQ. The CDR3 is 15 amino acids. The CDR3 DNA is TGTGCCAGCAGCCAACACGGCGTGGAGGGCTACGAGCAGTACTTC. It specifies CASSQHGVEGYEQYF.